Included here is one T cell receptor (beta chain) sequence, with context. This sample was included in a study of blood T cell repertoires in COVID-19. From germline, CDR1 is MNHEY and CDR2 SVGEGT. V was pared by 5 bases and J by 7 bases, with 12 bases between. The CDR3 sequence is 14 residues long. Authors' processing steps: Quantification of nucleated cells was approximated via reference gene primer amplification. Produced via immunoSEQ multiplex PCR; TCRdb's table is partial and in-frame only. V, J and clone size derive from that table, while D and trimming were established from the DNA sequence. The sample has a few hundred thousand clones, around 89% seen once; the top ten hold around 0.97%. While infection was still active, Seattle patients were enrolled and then followed longitudinally.

This receptor was obtained from a woman aged 40 to 49 with COVID-19, enrolled during active disease. The sample consisted of peripheral blood. The chain combines TRBV6-2 or TRBV6-3 with TRBJ1-6, with D uncertain. In DNA form, the CDR3 reads TGTGCCAGCAGTCGAGGGATCTTGAATTCACCCCTCCACTTT. This codes for CASSRGILNSPLHF.